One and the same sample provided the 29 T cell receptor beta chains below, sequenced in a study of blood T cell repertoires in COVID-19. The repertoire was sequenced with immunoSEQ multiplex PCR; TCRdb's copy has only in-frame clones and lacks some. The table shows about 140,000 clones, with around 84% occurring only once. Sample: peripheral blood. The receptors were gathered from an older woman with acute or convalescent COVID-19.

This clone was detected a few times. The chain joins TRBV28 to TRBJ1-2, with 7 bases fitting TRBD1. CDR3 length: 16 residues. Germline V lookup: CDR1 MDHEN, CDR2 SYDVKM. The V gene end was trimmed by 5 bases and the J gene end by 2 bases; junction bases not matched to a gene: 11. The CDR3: CASSPVRQGGNYGYTF. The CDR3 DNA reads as TGTGCCAGCAGTCCGGTCCGACAGGGAGGAAACTATGGCTACACCTTC.

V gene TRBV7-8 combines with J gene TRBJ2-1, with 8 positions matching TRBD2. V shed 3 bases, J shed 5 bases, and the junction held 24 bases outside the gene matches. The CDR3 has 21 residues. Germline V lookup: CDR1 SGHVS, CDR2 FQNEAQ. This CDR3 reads CASSFPERTEPGLVGHNEQFF. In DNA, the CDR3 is TGTGCCAGCAGCTTTCCCGAACGGACTGAGCCGGGACTAGTGGGGCACAATGAGCAGTTCTTC.

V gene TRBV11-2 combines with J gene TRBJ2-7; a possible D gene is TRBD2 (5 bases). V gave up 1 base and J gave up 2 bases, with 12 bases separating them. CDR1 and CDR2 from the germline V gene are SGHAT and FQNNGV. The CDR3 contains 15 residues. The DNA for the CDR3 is TGTGCCAGCAGCTTAGTCTCCTTCGGGGCCTACGAGCAGTACTTC. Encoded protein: CASSLVSFGAYEQYF.

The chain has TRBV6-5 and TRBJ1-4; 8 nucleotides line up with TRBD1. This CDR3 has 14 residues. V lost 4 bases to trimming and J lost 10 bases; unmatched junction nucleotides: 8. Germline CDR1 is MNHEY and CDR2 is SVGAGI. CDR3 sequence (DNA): TGTGCCAGCAGTTCCGGGACAGGTGTAGGAAAACTGTTTTTT. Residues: CASSSGTGVGKLFF.

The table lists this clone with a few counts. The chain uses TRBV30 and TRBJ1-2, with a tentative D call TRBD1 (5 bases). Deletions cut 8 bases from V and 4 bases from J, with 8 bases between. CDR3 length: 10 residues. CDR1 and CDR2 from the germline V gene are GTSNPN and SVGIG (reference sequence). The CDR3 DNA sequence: TGTGCCATACAGGCCTATGGCTACACCTTC. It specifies CAIQAYGYTF. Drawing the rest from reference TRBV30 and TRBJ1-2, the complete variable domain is SQTIHQWPATLVQPVGSPLSLECTVEGTSNPNLYWYRQAAGRGLQLLFYSVGIGQISSEVPQNLSASRPQDRQFILSSKKLLLSDSGFYLCAIQAYGYTFGSGTRLTVV.

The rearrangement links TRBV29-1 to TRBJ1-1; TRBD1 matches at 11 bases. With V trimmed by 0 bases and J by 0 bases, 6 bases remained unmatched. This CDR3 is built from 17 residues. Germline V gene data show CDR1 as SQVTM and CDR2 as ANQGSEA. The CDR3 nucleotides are TGCAGCGTTGAAGACGGACAGGGGGCATTAGTGAACACTGAAGCTTTCTTT. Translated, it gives CSVEDGQGALVNTEAFF. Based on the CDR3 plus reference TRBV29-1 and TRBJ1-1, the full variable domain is SAVISQKPSRDICQRGTSLTIQCQVDSQVTMMFWYRQQPGQSLTLIATANQGSEATYESGFVIDKFPISRPNLTFSTLTVSNMSPEDSSIYLCSVEDGQGALVNTEAFFGQGTRLTVV.

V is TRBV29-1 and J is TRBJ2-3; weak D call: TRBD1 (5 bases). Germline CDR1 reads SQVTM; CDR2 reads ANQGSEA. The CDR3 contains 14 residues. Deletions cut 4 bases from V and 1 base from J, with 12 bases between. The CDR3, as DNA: TGCAGCGTTGTTATTAGGGGCGGCACAGATACGCAGTATTTT. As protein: CSVVIRGGTDTQYF.

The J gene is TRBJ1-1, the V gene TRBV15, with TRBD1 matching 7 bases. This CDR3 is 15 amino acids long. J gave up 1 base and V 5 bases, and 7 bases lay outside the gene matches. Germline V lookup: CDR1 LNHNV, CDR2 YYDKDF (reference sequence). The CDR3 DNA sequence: TGTGCCACCAGCGTCGGGACAGACAGGAACACTGAAGCTTTCTTT. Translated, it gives CATSVGTDRNTEAFF. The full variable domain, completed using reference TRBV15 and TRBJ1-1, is DAMVIQNPRYQVTQFGKPVTLSCSQTLNHNVMYWYQQKSSQAPKLLFHYYDKDFNNEADTPDNFQSRRPNTSFCFLDIRSPGLGDTAMYLCATSVGTDRNTEAFFGQGTRLTVV.

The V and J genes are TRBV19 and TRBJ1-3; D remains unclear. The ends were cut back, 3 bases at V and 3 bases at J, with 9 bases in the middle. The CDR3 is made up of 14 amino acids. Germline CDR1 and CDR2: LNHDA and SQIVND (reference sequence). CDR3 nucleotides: TGTGCCAGTAGTATGTCCGGAGTTGGAAACACCATATATTTT. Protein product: CASSMSGVGNTIYF.

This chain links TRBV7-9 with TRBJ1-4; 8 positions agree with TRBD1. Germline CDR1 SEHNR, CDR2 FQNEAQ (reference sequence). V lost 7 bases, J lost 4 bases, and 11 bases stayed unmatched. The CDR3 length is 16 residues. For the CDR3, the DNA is TGTGCCAGCAAAGGGGGGCAGGGGGCGAGTAATGAAAAACTGTTTTTT. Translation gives CASKGGQGASNEKLFF. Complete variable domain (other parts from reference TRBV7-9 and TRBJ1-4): DTGVSQNPRHKITKRGQNVTFRCDPISEHNRLYWYRQTLGQGPEFLTYFQNEAQLEKSRLLSDRFSAERPKGSFSTLEIQRTEQGDSAMYLCASKGGQGASNEKLFFGSGTQLSVL.

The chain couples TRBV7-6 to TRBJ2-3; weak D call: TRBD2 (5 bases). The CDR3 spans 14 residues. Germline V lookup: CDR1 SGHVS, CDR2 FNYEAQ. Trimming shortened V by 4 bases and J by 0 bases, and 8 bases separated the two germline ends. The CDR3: CASSSAGSTDTQYF. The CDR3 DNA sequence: TGTGCCAGCAGCTCGGCGGGCAGCACAGATACGCAGTATTTT.

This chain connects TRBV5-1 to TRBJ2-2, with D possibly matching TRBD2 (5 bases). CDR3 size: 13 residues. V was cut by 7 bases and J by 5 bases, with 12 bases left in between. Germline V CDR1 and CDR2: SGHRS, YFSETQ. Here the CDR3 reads CASGEGVTGELFF. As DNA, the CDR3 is TGCGCCAGCGGAGAGGGAGTGACCGGGGAGCTGTTTTTT.

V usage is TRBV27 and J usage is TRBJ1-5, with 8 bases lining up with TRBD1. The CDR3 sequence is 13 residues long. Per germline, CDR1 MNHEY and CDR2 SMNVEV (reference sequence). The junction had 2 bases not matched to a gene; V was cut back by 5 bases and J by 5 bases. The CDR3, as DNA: TGTGCCAGCAGTACCAGGGGGCATCAGCCCCAGCATTTT. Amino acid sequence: CASSTRGHQPQHF.

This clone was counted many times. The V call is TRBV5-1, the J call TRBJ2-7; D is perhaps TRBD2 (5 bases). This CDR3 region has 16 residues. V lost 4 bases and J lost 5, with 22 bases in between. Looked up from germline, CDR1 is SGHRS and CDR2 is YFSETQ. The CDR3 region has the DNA TGCGCCAGCAGCCGAGACGGAGGCTCGATTTTAAACGAGCAGTACTTC. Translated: CASSRDGGSILNEQYF.

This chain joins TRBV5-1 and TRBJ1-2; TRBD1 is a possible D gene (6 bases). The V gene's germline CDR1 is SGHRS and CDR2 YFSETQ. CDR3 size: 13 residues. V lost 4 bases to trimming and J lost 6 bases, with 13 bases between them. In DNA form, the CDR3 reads TGCGCCAGCAGCCGCTGGGGGGGCGATGGCTACACCTTC. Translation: CASSRWGGDGYTF.

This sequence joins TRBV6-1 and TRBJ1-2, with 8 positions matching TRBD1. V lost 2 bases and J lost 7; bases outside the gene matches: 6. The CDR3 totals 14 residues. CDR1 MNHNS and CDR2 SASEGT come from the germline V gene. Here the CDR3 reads CASSEHPGGLGYTF. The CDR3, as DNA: TGTGCCAGCAGTGAACATCCAGGGGGCCTTGGCTACACCTTC.

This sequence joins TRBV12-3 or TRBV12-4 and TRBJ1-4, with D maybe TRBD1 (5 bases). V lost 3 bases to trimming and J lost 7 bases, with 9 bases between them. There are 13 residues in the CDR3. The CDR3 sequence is CASSFQGSEKLFF. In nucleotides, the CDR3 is TGTGCCAGCAGTTTCCAGGGTAGTGAAAAACTGTTTTTT.

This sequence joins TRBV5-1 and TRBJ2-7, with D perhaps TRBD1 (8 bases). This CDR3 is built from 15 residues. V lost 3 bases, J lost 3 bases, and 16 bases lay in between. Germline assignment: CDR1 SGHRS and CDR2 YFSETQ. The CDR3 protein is CASSSDRGGGYEQYF. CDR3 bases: TGCGCCAGCAGCTCAGACAGGGGAGGGGGCTACGAGCAGTACTTC.

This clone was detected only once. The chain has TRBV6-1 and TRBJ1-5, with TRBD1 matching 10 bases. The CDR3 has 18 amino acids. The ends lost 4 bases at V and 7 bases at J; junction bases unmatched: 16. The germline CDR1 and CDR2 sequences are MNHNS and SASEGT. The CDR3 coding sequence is TGTGCCAGCAGTGCCGCCGGGACAGGGGTAGGGAAAATGCAGCCCCAGCATTTT. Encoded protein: CASSAAGTGVGKMQPQHF.

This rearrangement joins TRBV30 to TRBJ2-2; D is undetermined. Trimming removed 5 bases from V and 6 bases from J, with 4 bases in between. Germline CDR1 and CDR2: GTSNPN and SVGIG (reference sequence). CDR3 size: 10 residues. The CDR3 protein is CAWEAGELFF. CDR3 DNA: TGTGCCTGGGAGGCCGGGGAGCTGTTTTTT.

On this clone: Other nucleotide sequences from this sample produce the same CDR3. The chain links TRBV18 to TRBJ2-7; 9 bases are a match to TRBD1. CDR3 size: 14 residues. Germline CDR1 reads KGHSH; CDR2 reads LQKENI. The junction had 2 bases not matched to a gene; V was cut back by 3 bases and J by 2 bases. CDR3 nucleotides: TGTGCCAGCTCACCCCGGGACAGGGCCTACGAGCAGTACTTC. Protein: CASSPRDRAYEQYF.

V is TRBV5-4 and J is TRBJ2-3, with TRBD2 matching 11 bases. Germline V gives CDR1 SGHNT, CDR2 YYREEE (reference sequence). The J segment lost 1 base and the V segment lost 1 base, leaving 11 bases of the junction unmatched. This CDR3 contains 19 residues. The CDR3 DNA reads TGTGCCAGCAGCTTGAGTACTAGCGGGGGCCGCCCGGGCACAGATACGCAGTATTTT. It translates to CASSLSTSGGRPGTDTQYF.

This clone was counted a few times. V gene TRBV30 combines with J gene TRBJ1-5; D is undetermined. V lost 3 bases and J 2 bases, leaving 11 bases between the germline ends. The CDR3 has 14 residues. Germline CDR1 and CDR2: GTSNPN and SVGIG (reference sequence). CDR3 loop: CAWSSGTRNQPQHF. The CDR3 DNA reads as TGTGCCTGGAGCTCCGGTACGCGCAATCAGCCCCAGCATTTT.

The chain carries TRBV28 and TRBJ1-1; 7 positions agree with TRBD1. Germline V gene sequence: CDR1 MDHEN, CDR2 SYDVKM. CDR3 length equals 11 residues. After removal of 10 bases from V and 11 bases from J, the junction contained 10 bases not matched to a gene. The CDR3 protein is CATELTGWAFF. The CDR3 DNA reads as TGTGCCACAGAGTTGACAGGGTGGGCTTTCTTT.

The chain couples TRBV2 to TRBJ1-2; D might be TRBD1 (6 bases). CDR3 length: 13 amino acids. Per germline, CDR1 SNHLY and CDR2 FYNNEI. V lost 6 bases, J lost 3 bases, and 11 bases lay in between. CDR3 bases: TGTGCCAGCAGGCGGACAGCTGACTATGGCTACACCTTC. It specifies CASRRTADYGYTF. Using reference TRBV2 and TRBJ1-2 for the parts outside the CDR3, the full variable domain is EPEVTQTPSHQVTQMGQEVILRCVPISNHLYFYWYRQILGQKVEFLVSFYNNEISEKSEIFDDQFSVERPDGSNFTLKIRSTKLEDSAMYFCASRRTADYGYTFGSGTRLTVV.

The CDR3 bases are TGTGCCAGTAGGACAGTCACTTACTATGGCTACACCTTC. Residues: CASRTVTYYGYTF. The V gene is TRBV19, the J gene TRBJ1-2, with D possibly matching TRBD1 (5 bases). In germline, CDR1 is LNHDA, CDR2 SQIVND (reference sequence). V was shortened by 6 bases and J by 3 bases, with 11 bases between the two germline ends. CDR3 length: 13 residues.

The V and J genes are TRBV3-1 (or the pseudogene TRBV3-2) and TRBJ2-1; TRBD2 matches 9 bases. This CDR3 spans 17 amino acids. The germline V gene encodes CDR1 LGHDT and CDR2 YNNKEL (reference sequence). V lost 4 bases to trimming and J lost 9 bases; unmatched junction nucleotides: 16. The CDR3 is CASSPAVVAGASGEQFF. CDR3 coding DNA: TGTGCCAGCAGCCCAGCCGTGGTAGCGGGGGCCTCGGGTGAGCAGTTCTTC.

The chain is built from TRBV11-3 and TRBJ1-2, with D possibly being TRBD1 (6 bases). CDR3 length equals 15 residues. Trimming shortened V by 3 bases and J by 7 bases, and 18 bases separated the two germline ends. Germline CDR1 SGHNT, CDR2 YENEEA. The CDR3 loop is CASSFGTHLGGGYTF. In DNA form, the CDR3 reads TGTGCCAGCAGCTTCGGGACGCATCTAGGGGGTGGCTACACCTTC.

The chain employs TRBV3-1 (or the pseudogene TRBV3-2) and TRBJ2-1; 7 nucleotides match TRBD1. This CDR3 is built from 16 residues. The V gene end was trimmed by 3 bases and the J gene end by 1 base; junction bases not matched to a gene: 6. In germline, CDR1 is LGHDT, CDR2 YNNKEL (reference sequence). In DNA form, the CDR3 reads TGTGCCAGCAGCCAGTTTAGACAGGGTTCCTACAATGAGCAGTTCTTC. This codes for CASSQFRQGSYNEQFF.